This TCR beta chain was obtained from a study of T cell repertoires in cytomegalovirus infection (dated by TCRdb to the late 2010s). Concerning the study at large: Recently identified HLA-C-restricted CMV epitopes, whose presentation resists viral immunomodulation, were targeted by peptide stimulations together with well-studied HLA-B-restricted epitopes. Because public TCR beta signatures pointed to carriage of CMV infection together with the matching HLA type, the HLA type of each donor mattered for the analysis.

The treatment or condition label, read with the paper, signifies: in vitro stimulation with specific CMV peptide epitopes to enrich CMV-specific T cells. On the study overall, not on this receptor specifically: The ex vivo response was dominated by HLA-C-restricted CMV-specific TCR beta clonotypes, which also provided the single most frequent clonotype in two of eight donors. In both this cohort and an independent 352-donor cohort, the cumulative frequency of public TCR beta family members distinguished carriers of CMV infection plus the relevant HLA type.

Taken from cysteine to phenylalanine, the CDR3 has 16 residues. Only CDR3 DNA is held: 48 bases, read in frame from base 1. V is clipped by 0 bases and J by 3 bases, and the sequence between their germline boundaries is 15 bases long. The CDR1 and CDR2 encoded by the germline V gene are MGHRA and YSYEKL. Sequencing relied on an Illumina HiSeq 1500. TCRdb redid the processing of the public reads, applying fastp at Q25 and MiXCR, and retained in-frame beta chains. All rows with the same CDR3 protein become a single entry with the most common DNA and genes. For this sample there are 200,000 or so distinct CDR3 sequences; approximately 38% appear just once. The ten largest clones add up to more than 50% of the sample. Comments on this clonotype: Its antigen target is currently unknown. No qualities accompany the bases; no much larger clone lies one base away.

The clonotype was recovered from a human donor in good health (CMV status not recorded). Some clones in this sample may be carry-over from other donors' samples. This specimen was CD8+ T cells from cultured PBMCs, taken from culture after CMV antigen stimulation. This chain joins TRBV4-1 to TRBJ2-7; the D gene lacks a confident call. Here the CDR3 is given as CASSQDLERNYYEQYF. In nucleotide form, the sequence is TGCGCCAGCAGCCAAGATTTAGAGCGAAATTACTACGAGCAGTACTTC.